There are a few counts of the clone carrying this T cell receptor (beta chain). What it binds is unknown. This sample's time point: cycle 4 day 1 (C4D1), after five to seven weeks of nivolumab. Following autologous stem cell transplantation, relapse occurred in every patient, and exposure to brentuximab vedotin varied. Germline values: CDR1 LNHDA, CDR2 SQIVND (reference sequence). Between the trimmed V and J ends, which lost 5 bases and 0 bases, there was a span of 14 bases. The CDR3 has 16 amino acids. Some clones are missing from TCRdb's copy, which holds only in-frame ones; the method was immunoSEQ multiplex PCR. The table lists 110,000 or so clones, about 92% of them singletons. This specimen belongs to a study of PD-1 blockade in classical Hodgkin lymphoma. Study outcomes and limitations: It was CD4+ TCR diversity, not CD8+, that rose significantly by C4D1.

The J gene is TRBJ2-1, the V gene TRBV19; no firm D call. This receptor was identified in a human donor with classical Hodgkin lymphoma. The sequenced sample was peripheral blood mononuclear cells (PBMCs), obtained before the fourth cycle of nivolumab. CDR3 residues: CASSPSTSRSYNEQFF. CDR3 bases: TGTGCCAGTAGTCCATCGACAAGCCGCTCCTACAATGAGCAGTTCTTC. The full variable domain, its missing parts supplied by reference TRBV19 and TRBJ2-1, is DGGITQSPKYLFRKEGQNVTLSCEQNLNHDAMYWYRQDPGQGLRLIYYSQIVNDFQKGDIAEGYSVSREKKESFPLTVTSAQKNPTAFYLCASSPSTSRSYNEQFFGPGTRLTVL.